What follows are 14 T cell receptor beta chains derived from one specimen sequenced in a study of cytomegalovirus exposure and HLA in healthy donors. With 60 Vbeta and 13 Jbeta primers, the PCR was carried out. Some clones are missing from TCRdb's copy, which holds only in-frame ones; the method was immunoSEQ multiplex PCR. Here the sample spans approximately 82,000 clones, 78% being singletons. Material for sequencing was PBMCs. These receptors were obtained from a middle-aged man in good health and CMV-seronegative.

This clone has just one count. V gene TRBV10-3 combines with J gene TRBJ1-2; 11 bases are shared with TRBD1. Germline V gene lookup returns CDR1 ENHRY and CDR2 SYGVKD. This CDR3 has 14 residues. V lost 2 bases, J lost 4 bases, and 0 bases stayed unmatched. CDR3 DNA: TGTGCCATCAGTGAGGGACAGGGGGCCTATGGCTACACCTTC. Translated: CAISEGQGAYGYTF.

The chain recombines TRBV5-1 with TRBJ2-1; TRBD2 aligns across 8 bases. Germline CDR1 SGHRS, CDR2 YFSETQ. The CDR3 contains 14 residues. The junction had 9 bases not matched to a gene; V was cut back by 4 bases and J by 9 bases. CDR3 protein: CASSRAGAVLEQFF. In DNA form, the CDR3 reads TGCGCCAGCAGCAGAGCGGGAGCCGTACTTGAGCAGTTCTTC.

The chain has TRBV15 and TRBJ1-2, with D possibly being TRBD1 (6 bases). The CDR3 sequence is 18 residues long. Germline V gives CDR1 LNHNV, CDR2 YYDKDF (reference sequence). Trimming removed 3 bases at V and 3 bases at J, with 23 bases between. The CDR3, as DNA: TGTGCCACCAGCAGCTCGCGGGGGGGCAAACGGATCGACTATGGCTACACCTTC. It is translated as CATSSSRGGKRIDYGYTF. The entire variable domain, with the rest obtained from reference TRBV15 and TRBJ1-2, is as follows: DAMVIQNPRYQVTQFGKPVTLSCSQTLNHNVMYWYQQKSSQAPKLLFHYYDKDFNNEADTPDNFQSRRPNTSFCFLDIRSPGLGDTAMYLCATSSSRGGKRIDYGYTFGSGTRLTVV.

V usage is TRBV28 and J usage is TRBJ2-7; 8 bases are a match to TRBD1. Unmatched junction bases numbered 12, after V lost 5 bases and J lost 0 bases. Germline V gene sequence: CDR1 MDHEN, CDR2 SYDVKM. The CDR3 is 17 amino acids. Here the CDR3 reads CASSPPPGTGPSYEQYF. CDR3 nucleotide sequence: TGTGCCAGCAGTCCTCCACCTGGGACAGGACCCTCCTACGAGCAGTACTTC.

This sequence joins TRBV25-1 and TRBJ1-1; D unresolved. Trimming removed 0 bases from V and 9 bases from J, with 17 bases in between. This CDR3 contains 15 residues. Germline V gene lookup returns CDR1 MGHDK and CDR2 SYGVNS. The CDR3 loop reads CASSEYFIGRSQAFF. CDR3 DNA: TGTGCCAGCAGTGAATATTTTATCGGGAGAAGTCAAGCTTTCTTT.

The rearrangement links TRBV28 to TRBJ2-2; D ambiguous. Germline loops: CDR1 MDHEN, CDR2 SYDVKM. The CDR3 runs to 14 residues. V was clipped by 2 bases and J by 1 base, with 5 bases between them. The CDR3 nucleotides read TGTGCCAGCAGTTTAGTACAGAACACCGGGGAGCTGTTTTTT. Its protein product is CASSLVQNTGELFF.

The gene calls are TRBV18 and TRBJ2-2, with TRBD2 identical over 10 bases. Per the germline V gene, CDR1 is KGHSH and CDR2 is LQKENI. CDR3 length equals 16 residues. Trimming cost V 3 bases and J 1 base; bases outside gene matches: 2. The CDR3 loop is CASSPWTSGNTGELFF. The DNA for the CDR3 is TGTGCCAGCTCACCTTGGACTAGCGGGAACACCGGGGAGCTGTTTTTT.

The sample holds a few counts of this clone. V usage is TRBV18 and J usage is TRBJ2-1; 7 nucleotides line up with TRBD1. The V gene end was trimmed by 0 bases and the J gene end by 5 bases; junction bases not matched to a gene: 4. This CDR3 has 15 amino acids. CDR1 is KGHSH and CDR2 is LQKENI in the germline V gene. This chain's CDR3 is CASSPPGTAHNEQFF. DNA of the CDR3: TGTGCCAGCTCACCACCAGGGACAGCCCACAATGAGCAGTTCTTC.

This chain uses TRBV18 with TRBJ2-3; 7 bases match TRBD1. CDR3 length: 15 residues. The germline CDR1 and CDR2 sequences are KGHSH and LQKENI. Germline trimming cut 3 bases from V and 8 bases from J; bases unmatched to any gene: 11. CDR3 region: CASSPKDRASGTQYF. CDR3 bases: TGTGCCAGCTCACCTAAAGACAGGGCCTCCGGTACGCAGTATTTT.

Only one count was recorded for this clone. J is TRBJ1-6 and V is TRBV12-5; D might be TRBD1 (5 bases). CDR3 length: 16 residues. The V end was cut by 7 bases, the J end by 1 base, with 14 bases between. Germline V gene data show CDR1 as LGHNT and CDR2 as FRNRAP. CDR3 DNA sequence: TGTGCTAGTGTCGATGACAGAAGGTCCTATAATTCACCCCTCCACTTT. Protein: CASVDDRRSYNSPLHF. The full variable domain, its missing parts supplied by reference TRBV12-5 and TRBJ1-6, is DARVTQTPRHKVTEMGQEVTMRCQPILGHNTVFWYRQTMMQGLELLAYFRNRAPLDDSGMPKDRFSAEMPDATLATLKIQPSEPRDSAVYFCASVDDRRSYNSPLHFGNGTRLTVT.

V is TRBV7-9 and J is TRBJ2-4; 9 nucleotides line up with TRBD1. V was pared by 1 base and J by 5 bases, with 3 bases of the junction left unmatched. This CDR3 has 15 amino acids. The germline V gene encodes CDR1 SEHNR and CDR2 FQNEAQ (reference sequence). The CDR3 reads CASSLGQGVENIQYF. The CDR3 DNA is TGTGCCAGCAGCTTAGGACAGGGGGTCGAAAACATTCAGTACTTC. Full variable domain (missing parts from reference TRBV7-9 and TRBJ2-4): DTGVSQNPRHKITKRGQNVTFRCDPISEHNRLYWYRQTLGQGPEFLTYFQNEAQLEKSRLLSDRFSAERPKGSFSTLEIQRTEQGDSAMYLCASSLGQGVENIQYFGAGTRLSVL.

The J gene is TRBJ1-2, the V gene TRBV5-1, with D maybe TRBD1 (6 bases). Trimming removed 4 bases at V and 4 bases at J, with 14 bases between. Germline assignment: CDR1 SGHRS and CDR2 YFSETQ. This CDR3 contains 14 residues. CDR3 sequence reads: CASSNIQGGYGYTF. The CDR3 bases are TGCGCCAGCAGCAACATACAGGGCGGCTATGGCTACACCTTC.

The chain recombines TRBV7-9 with TRBJ2-1; weak D call: TRBD2 (5 bases). There are 13 residues in the CDR3. Germline CDR1 and CDR2: SEHNR and FQNEAQ (reference sequence). CDR3 loop: CVSTLGRLNEQFF. The DNA for the CDR3 is TGTGTCTCTACACTAGGAAGATTAAATGAGCAGTTCTTC.

This clone was counted a few times. This chain connects TRBV5-1 to TRBJ2-2; D is perhaps TRBD1 (6 bases). Trimming took off 4 bases at V and 5 bases at J, with 12 bases between the two ends. This CDR3 region has 14 residues. Germline CDR1 reads SGHRS; CDR2 reads YFSETQ. The CDR3 region is CASSPGHGTGELFF. CDR3 bases: TGCGCCAGCAGCCCGGGACATGGGACCGGGGAGCTGTTTTTT.